A single sample is the source of the 10 T cell receptor beta chains below, sequenced in a study of yellow fever vaccine responses in identical twins (dated by TCRdb to the late 2010s). Library method: RT-PCR. Sequenced on an Illumina HiSeq 2500. TCRdb reprocessed the public reads (quality trimming at Q25 with fastp, clone calling with MiXCR) and kept in-frame beta chains. Here each entry gathers all rows of one CDR3 protein and keeps the most common genes and DNA. In this sample the table shows under 30,000 distinct CDR3 sequences, 60% to 80% of which occur a single time. Jointly, the top ten make up 4.5% to 5.5% of the sample. Material: T cells from blood (PBMCs), unsorted or a sorted subset (not recorded which), obtained before or after yellow fever vaccination (not recorded which). These receptors came from a young woman who received the yellow fever vaccine. Donor details come from another sample of the same person, matched by shared clones.

V is TRBV11-1 and J is TRBJ1-5; the D is unclear. Germline lookup yields CDR1 SGHAT and CDR2 FQDESV (reference sequence). The CDR3 sequence is 14 residues long. Trimming cost V 1 base and J 5 bases, with 9 bases left between them. The CDR3 nucleotides are TGTGCCAGCAGCTTAGGGACGGCTGATCAGCCCCAGCATTTT. Its translation is CASSLGTADQPQHF.

The V gene is TRBV5-1, the J gene TRBJ2-1; 9 bases are shared with TRBD2. Germline trimming cut 4 bases from V and 5 bases from J; bases unmatched to any gene: 10. This CDR3 spans 16 amino acids. CDR1 is SGHRS and CDR2 is YFSETQ in the germline V gene. The DNA for the CDR3 is TGCGCCAGCAGCCGTCGTTTTGCGGGAGGGGACAATGAGCAGTTCTTC. This translates into CASSRRFAGGDNEQFF.

The chain is built from TRBV19 and TRBJ1-2; D might be TRBD1 (6 bases). Germline CDR1 and CDR2: LNHDA and SQIVND (reference sequence). V lost 6 bases and J lost 1, with 15 bases in between. The CDR3 has 15 amino acids. CDR3 DNA: TGTGCCAGTAGAGCCCGGGACACCTTTAACTATGGCTACACCTTC. Protein product: CASRARDTFNYGYTF.

The chain combines TRBV29-1 with TRBJ2-1; D might be TRBD1 (6 bases). The V and J ends lost 5 bases and 5 bases respectively, with 13 bases between them. This CDR3 spans 13 amino acids. Germline CDR1 SQVTM, CDR2 ANQGSEA. For the CDR3, the DNA is TGCAGCGTTTACGGGACACGAGACAATGAGCAGTTCTTC. Protein sequence: CSVYGTRDNEQFF.

The chain is built from TRBV7-2 and TRBJ2-3, with 7 bases matching TRBD2. V was clipped by 5 bases and J by 1 base; unmatched bases: 3. Germline-derived CDR1 and CDR2 are SGHTA and FQGNSA. The CDR3 sequence is 14 residues long. CDR3 residues: CASSRDYGTDTQYF. The CDR3 nucleotides read TGTGCCAGCAGCCGGGACTACGGCACAGATACGCAGTATTTT.

The V and J genes are TRBV18 and TRBJ2-2; D unresolved. Germline V lookup: CDR1 KGHSH, CDR2 LQKENI. Trimming cost V 3 bases and J 3 bases, with 5 bases left between them. This CDR3 has 13 residues. The CDR3, as DNA: TGTGCCAGCTCACCGCAGTACACCGGGGAGCTGTTTTTT. As protein: CASSPQYTGELFF. Full variable domain (outside the CDR3, taken from reference TRBV18 and TRBJ2-2): NAGVMQNPRHLVRRRGQEARLRCSPMKGHSHVYWYRQLPEEGLKFMVYLQKENIIDESGMPKERFSAEFPKEGPSILRIQQVVRGDSAAYFCASSPQYTGELFFGEGSRLTVL.

This chain links TRBV2 with TRBJ2-3, with D possibly being TRBD1 (5 bases). Germline loops: CDR1 SNHLY, CDR2 FYNNEI. V was clipped by 6 bases and J by 6 bases, with 19 bases between them. The CDR3 runs to 15 residues. The CDR3 nucleotides read TGTGCCAGCAGCAACCCACGCCAGGGCTCGGATACGCAGTATTTT. This gives the protein CASSNPRQGSDTQYF. The full variable domain, rest sourced from reference TRBV2 and TRBJ2-3, is EPEVTQTPSHQVTQMGQEVILRCVPISNHLYFYWYRQILGQKVEFLVSFYNNEISEKSEIFDDQFSVERPDGSNFTLKIRSTKLEDSAMYFCASSNPRQGSDTQYFGPGTRLTVL.

J is TRBJ2-3 and V is TRBV5-1; D gene ambiguous. CDR1 and CDR2 from the germline V gene are SGHRS and YFSETQ. The CDR3 is made up of 14 amino acids. V shed 4 bases and J shed 1 base, with 10 bases lying between them. The CDR3 is CASSPSDRTDTQYF. For the CDR3, the DNA is TGCGCCAGCAGCCCCTCTGACCGCACAGATACGCAGTATTTT.

The gene calls are TRBV4-1 and TRBJ1-1, with D hard to call. The CDR3 is 14 amino acids. Trimming stripped 2 bases from V and 5 bases from J, with 12 bases between. The germline CDR1 and CDR2 sequences are MGHRA and YSYEKL. The CDR3 sequence: CASSQPLLSTEAFF. As DNA, the CDR3 is TGCGCCAGCAGCCAACCACTCTTGAGTACTGAAGCTTTCTTT.

Here the CDR3 DNA reads TGCGCCAGCAGCCCACAAGCGGGAGGGTTGACAGATACGCAGTATTTT. Its protein is CASSPQAGGLTDTQYF. The rearrangement joins TRBV5-1 to TRBJ2-3; TRBD2 agrees at 10 bases. The germline CDR1 and CDR2 sequences are SGHRS and YFSETQ. Trimming at V came to 4 bases and at J to 3 bases, leaving 8 bases not matched to a gene. This CDR3 comprises 16 residues.